These 6 T cell receptor beta chains originate from one sample sequenced in a study of blood T cells in healthy people across ages. The authors ran a second PCR of 7 to 11 cycles using a sample-barcoded 5' primer and a J-beta primer mix. MiXCR, run by TCRdb on the 5' RACE reads, gives a single entry per CDR3 protein. The repertoire holds around 800,000 distinct CDR3 sequences, with around half as singletons. Input material: blood. These receptors were obtained from a man at least 80 years old in good health.

The genes are TRBV27 and TRBJ2-7; 8 nucleotides agree with TRBD2. Trimming at V came to 1 base and at J to 0 bases, leaving 2 bases not matched to a gene. This CDR3 spans 15 amino acids. Germline lookup yields CDR1 MNHEY and CDR2 SMNVEV (reference sequence). CDR3: CASSLFRGGSYEQYF. CDR3 DNA: TGTGCCAGCAGTTTATTCCGGGGGGGCTCCTACGAGCAGTACTTC.

Remarks on this clonotype: Germline and junction disagree at one end, which may indicate a read error. The chain uses TRBV10-3 and TRBJ2-3; D is unresolved. The germline V gene has CDR1 ENHRY and CDR2 SYGVKD. CDR3 length: 15 amino acids. In DNA form, the CDR3 reads TGTGCCACCAGTGACGGCAGATTCCTCACAGATACGCAGTATTTT. It encodes CATSDGRFLTDTQYF.

This clonotype was seen only a few times. The chain couples TRBV29-1 to TRBJ2-7, with D unclear. The V end lost 2 bases, the J end lost 0 bases, and 5 bases lay between the germline ends. Germline-derived CDR1 and CDR2 are SQVTM and ANQGSEA. CDR3 length: 12 amino acids. CDR3 protein: CSVEQSSYEQYF. CDR3 DNA sequence: TGCAGCGTTGAACAGTCCTCCTACGAGCAGTACTTC.

The CDR3 spells CASSLGGQVPYGYTF. Written as DNA, the CDR3 is TGTGCCAGCAGTTTAGGAGGACAGGTTCCCTATGGCTACACCTTC. J is TRBJ1-2 and V is TRBV27; 7 nucleotides line up with TRBD1. This CDR3 spans 15 amino acids. The germline V gene has CDR1 MNHEY and CDR2 SMNVEV (reference sequence). V lost 2 bases, J lost 4 bases, and 7 bases stayed unmatched.

The rearrangement links TRBV9 to TRBJ1-1; TRBD1 might be the D (6 bases). Germline V gene sequence: CDR1 SGDLS, CDR2 YYNGEE. This CDR3 contains 15 residues. With 3 bases removed from V and 9 bases from J, the gap between germline ends came to 21 bases. CDR3 loop: CASSEGGATPRQAFF. The CDR3 DNA reads TGTGCCAGCAGCGAGGGGGGGGCAACACCCCGTCAAGCTTTCTTT.

The chain links TRBV6-6 to TRBJ2-1; D may be TRBD1 or TRBD2 (6 bases each). Germline lookup yields CDR1 MNHNY and CDR2 SVGAGI (reference sequence). Between the trimmed V and J ends, which lost 2 bases and 9 bases, there was a span of 14 bases. The CDR3 length is 14 residues. The CDR3 DNA follows: TGTGCCAGCAGTTACGGGCGAGGAGGGGGTGAGCAGTTCTTC. Its protein is CASSYGRGGGEQFF.